The present T cell receptor (beta chain) was sequenced within a study of OX40 agonist ivuxolimab in advanced cancers. Overall study context: Roughly two fifths of patients had received prior checkpoint inhibitor therapy. Partial responses occurred in Three dose-escalation patients, one with hepatocellular carcinoma and two with cutaneous melanoma. The study's findings and limits: Among patients with partial responses at 0.1-3.0 mg/kg, clonal expansion was among the lowest.

The germline V and J ends were trimmed by 2 bases and 9 bases, with 14 bases remaining between them. The CDR3 is 15 residues long. Germline V gives CDR1 MNHEY, CDR2 SVGAGI. Worth noting for this clone: What it binds is unknown.

Sequencing was performed with immunoSEQ multiplex PCR; in TCRdb, only in-frame clones are kept and a portion is missing. This sample has 55,000 to 75,000 clones, with over 80% found just once. The clonotype was recovered from an adult with an advanced solid tumor such as melanoma, head and neck, liver or kidney cancer. The sample in question was CD4+ or CD8+ T cells sorted from blood, obtained in a trial of the OX40 agonist ivuxolimab. The rearrangement joins TRBV6-5 to TRBJ1-6; D possibly corresponds to TRBD1 (6 bases). The CDR3: CASSYPPDRGSPLHF. In DNA form, the CDR3 reads TGTGCCAGCAGTTACCCCCCGGACAGAGGTTCACCCCTCCACTTT.